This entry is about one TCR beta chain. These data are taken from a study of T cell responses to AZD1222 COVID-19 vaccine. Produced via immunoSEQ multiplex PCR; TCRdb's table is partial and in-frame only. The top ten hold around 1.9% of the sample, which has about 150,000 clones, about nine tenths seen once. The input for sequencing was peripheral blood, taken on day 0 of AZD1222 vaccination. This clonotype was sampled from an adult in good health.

The CDR3 bases are TGTGCCAGCAGTTCCGTTACAGGGGGTGGCTACACCTTC. Translating gives CASSSVTGGGYTF. This chain links TRBV6-5 with TRBJ1-2, with 8 bases identical to TRBD1. J gave up 7 bases and V 4 bases, and 5 bases lay outside the gene matches. There are 13 residues in the CDR3. Germline CDR1 and CDR2: MNHEY and SVGAGI.